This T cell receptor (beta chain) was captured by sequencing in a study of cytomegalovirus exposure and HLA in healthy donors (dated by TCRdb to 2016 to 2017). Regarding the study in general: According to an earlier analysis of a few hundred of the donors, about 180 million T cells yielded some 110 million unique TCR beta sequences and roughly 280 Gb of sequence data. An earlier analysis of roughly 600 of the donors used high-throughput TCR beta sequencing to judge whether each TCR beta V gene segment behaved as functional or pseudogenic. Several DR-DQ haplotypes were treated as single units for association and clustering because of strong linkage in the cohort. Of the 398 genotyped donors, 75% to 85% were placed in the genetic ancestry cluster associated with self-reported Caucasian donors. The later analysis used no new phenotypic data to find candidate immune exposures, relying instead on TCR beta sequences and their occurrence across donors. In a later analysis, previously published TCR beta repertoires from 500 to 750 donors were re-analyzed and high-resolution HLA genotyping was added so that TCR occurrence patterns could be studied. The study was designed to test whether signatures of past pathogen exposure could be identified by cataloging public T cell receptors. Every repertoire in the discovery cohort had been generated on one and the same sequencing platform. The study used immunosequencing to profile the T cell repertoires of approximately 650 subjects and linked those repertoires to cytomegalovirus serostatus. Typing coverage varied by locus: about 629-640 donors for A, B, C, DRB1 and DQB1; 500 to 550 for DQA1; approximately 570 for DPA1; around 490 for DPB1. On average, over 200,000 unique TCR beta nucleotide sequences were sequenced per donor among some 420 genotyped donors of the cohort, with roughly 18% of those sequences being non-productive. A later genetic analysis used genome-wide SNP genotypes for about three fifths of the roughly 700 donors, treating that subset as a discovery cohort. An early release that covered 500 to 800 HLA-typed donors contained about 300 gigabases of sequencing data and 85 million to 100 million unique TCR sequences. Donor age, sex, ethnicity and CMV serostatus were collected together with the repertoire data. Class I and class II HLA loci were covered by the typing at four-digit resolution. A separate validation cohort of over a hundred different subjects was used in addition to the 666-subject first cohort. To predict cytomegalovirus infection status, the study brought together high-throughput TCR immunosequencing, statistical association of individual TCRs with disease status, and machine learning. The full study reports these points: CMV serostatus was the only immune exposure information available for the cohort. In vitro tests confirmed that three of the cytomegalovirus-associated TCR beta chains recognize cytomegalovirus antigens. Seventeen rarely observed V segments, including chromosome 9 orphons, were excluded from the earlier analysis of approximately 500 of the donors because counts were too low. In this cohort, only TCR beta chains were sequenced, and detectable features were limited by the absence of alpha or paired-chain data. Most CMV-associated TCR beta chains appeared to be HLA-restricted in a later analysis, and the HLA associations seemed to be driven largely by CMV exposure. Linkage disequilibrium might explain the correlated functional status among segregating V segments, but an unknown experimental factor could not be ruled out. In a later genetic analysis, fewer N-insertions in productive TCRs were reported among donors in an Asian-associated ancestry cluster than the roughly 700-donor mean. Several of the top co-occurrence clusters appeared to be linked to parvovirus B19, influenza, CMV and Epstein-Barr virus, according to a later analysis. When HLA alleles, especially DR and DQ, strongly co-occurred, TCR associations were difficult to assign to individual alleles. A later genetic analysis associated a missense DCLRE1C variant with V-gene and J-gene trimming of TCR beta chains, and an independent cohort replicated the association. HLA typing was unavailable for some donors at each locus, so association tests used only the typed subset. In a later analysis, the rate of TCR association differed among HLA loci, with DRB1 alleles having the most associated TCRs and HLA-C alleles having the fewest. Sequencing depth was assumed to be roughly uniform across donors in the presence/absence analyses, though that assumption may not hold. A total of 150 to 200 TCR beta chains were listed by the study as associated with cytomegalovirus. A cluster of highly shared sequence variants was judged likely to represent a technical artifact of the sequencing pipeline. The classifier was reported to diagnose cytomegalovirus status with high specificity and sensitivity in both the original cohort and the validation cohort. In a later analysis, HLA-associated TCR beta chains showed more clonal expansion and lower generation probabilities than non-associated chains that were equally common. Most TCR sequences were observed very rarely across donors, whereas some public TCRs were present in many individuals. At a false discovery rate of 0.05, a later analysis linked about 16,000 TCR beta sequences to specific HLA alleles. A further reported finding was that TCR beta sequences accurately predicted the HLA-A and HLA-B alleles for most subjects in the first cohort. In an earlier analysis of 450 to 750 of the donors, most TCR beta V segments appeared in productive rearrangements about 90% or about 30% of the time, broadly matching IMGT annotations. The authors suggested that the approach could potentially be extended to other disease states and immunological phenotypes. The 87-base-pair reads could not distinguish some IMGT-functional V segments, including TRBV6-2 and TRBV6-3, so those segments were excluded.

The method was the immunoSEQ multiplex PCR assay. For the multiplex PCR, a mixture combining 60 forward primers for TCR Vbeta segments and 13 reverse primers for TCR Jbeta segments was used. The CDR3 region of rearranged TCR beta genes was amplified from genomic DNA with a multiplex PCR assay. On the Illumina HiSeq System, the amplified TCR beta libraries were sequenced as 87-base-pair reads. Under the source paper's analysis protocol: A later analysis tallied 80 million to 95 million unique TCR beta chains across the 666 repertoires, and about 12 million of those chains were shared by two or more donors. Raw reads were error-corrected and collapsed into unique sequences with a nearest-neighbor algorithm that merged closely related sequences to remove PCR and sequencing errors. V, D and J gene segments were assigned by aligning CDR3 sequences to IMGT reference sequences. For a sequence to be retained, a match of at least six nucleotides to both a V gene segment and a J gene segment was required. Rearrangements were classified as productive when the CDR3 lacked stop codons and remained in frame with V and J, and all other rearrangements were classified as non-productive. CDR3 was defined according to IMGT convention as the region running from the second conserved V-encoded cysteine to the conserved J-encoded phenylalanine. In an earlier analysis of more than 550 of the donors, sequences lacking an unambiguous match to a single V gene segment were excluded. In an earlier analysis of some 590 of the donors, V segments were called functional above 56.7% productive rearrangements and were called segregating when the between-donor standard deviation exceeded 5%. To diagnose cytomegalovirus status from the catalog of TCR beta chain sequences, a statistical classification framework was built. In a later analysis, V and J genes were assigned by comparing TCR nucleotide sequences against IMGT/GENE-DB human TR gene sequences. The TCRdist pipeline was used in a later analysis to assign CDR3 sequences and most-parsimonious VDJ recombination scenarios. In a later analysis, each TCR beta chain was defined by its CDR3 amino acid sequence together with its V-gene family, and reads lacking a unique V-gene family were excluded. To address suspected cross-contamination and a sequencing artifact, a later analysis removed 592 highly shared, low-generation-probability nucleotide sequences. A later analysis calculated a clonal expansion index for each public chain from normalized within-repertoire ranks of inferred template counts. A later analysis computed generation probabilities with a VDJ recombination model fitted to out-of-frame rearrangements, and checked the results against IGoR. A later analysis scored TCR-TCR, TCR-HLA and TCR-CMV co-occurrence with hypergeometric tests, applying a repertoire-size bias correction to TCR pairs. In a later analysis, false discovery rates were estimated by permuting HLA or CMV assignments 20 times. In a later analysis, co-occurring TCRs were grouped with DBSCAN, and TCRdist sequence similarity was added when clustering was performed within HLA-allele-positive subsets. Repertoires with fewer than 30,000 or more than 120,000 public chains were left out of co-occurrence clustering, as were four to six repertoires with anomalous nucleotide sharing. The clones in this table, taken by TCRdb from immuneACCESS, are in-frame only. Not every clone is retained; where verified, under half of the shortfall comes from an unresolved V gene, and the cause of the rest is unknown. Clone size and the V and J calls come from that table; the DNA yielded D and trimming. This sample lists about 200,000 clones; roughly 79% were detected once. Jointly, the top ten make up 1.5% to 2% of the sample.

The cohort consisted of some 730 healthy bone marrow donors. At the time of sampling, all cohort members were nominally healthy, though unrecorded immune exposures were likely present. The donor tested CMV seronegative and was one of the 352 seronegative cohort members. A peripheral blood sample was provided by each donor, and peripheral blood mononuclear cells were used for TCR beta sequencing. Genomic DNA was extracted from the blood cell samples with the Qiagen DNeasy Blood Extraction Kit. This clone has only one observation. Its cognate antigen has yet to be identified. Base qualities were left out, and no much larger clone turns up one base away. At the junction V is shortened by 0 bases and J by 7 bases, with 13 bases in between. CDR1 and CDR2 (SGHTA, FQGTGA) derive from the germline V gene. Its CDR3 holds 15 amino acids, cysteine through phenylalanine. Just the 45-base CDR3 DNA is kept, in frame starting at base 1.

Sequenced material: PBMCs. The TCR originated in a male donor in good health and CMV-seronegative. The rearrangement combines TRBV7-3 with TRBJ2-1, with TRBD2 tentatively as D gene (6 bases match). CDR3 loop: CASSLTSGVRNEQFF. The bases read TGTGCCAGCAGCTTAACATCGGGGGTTCGGAATGAGCAGTTCTTC.